The next 4 T cell receptor beta chains were all read from a single sample in a study of T cell repertoires in cytomegalovirus infection. MiXCR was run by TCRdb on the reads, yielding one entry per CDR3 protein. In the table there are some 600,000 distinct CDR3 sequences, 20% to 30% of which are singletons. Sequencing used CD8+ T cells from PBMCs. Receptor source: a human donor in good health (CMV status not recorded). Some clones in this sample may be carry-over from other donors' samples.

This clonotype was seen more than once but under ten times. The chain employs TRBV5-4 and TRBJ2-1; unclear D gene. Trimming shortened V by 3 bases and J by 0 bases, and 7 bases separated the two germline ends. The CDR3 contains 14 residues. Germline V gives CDR1 SGHNT, CDR2 YYREEE (reference sequence). The DNA for the CDR3 is TGTGCCAGCAGCTGGTGGGGCTCCTACAATGAGCAGTTCTTC. This codes for CASSWWGSYNEQFF.

This clonotype was recorded at least ten times. The genes are TRBV7-2 and TRBJ2-7; 7 bases align to TRBD1. Germline-derived CDR1 and CDR2 are SGHTA and FQGNSA. The ends lost 2 bases at V and 5 bases at J; junction bases unmatched: 6. This CDR3 has 14 amino acids. CDR3 region: CASSLRGGYNEQYV. Here the CDR3 DNA reads TGTGCCAGCAGCTTAAGAGGGGGCTATAACGAGCAGTACGTC.

This clonotype has just a few counts. This rearrangement joins TRBV5-1 to TRBJ2-7; 7 positions agree with TRBD2. V trimming: 0 bases; J trimming: 0 bases; junction bases outside the gene matches: 6. The CDR3 has 16 residues. CDR1 is SGHRS, CDR2 YFSETQ, per germline. The CDR3 sequence: CASSLALSSGSYEQYF. The CDR3 DNA reads as TGCGCCAGCAGCTTGGCCCTGTCTAGCGGCTCCTACGAGCAGTACTTC.

This clonotype has a handful of counts. This chain connects TRBV14 to TRBJ2-6, with a weak D call TRBD1 (5 bases). The CDR3 contains 17 residues. Germline CDR1 and CDR2: SGHDN and FVKESK. The V and J ends lost 0 bases and 2 bases respectively, with 11 bases between them. The CDR3 protein is CASSQETIRAGANVLTF. CDR3 DNA: TGTGCCAGCAGCCAAGAAACAATCAGGGCTGGGGCCAACGTCCTGACTTTC.